This is a list of T cell receptor beta chains from one sample in a study of blood T cell repertoires in COVID-19. Data came from immunoSEQ multiplex PCR; TCRdb stores just in-frame clones and leaves some out. The table includes over 250,000 clones, 86% detected once. Sequencing was carried out using peripheral blood. These receptors all stem from a man aged 35-49 years who had recovered from COVID-19. Each CDR3 is given with its conserved first and last residue. D genes are given only for firm matches.

d_gene,v_gene,j_gene,CDR3nt,CDR3aa
TRBD2,TRBV30,TRBJ2-7,TGTGCCTGGAGTCTGACTAGCGGGAGGCCCTACGAGCAGTACTTC,CAWSLTSGRPYEQYF
TRBD2,TRBV4-3,TRBJ2-7,TGCGCCAGCAGCCAAAGGAGGATAGCGGGAGACGAGCAGTACTTC,CASSQRRIAGDEQYF
.,TRBV5-1,TRBJ2-5,TGCGCCAGCAGCCAAAAATTAGAGACCCAGTACTTC,CASSQKLETQYF
.,TRBV7-2,TRBJ2-2,TGTGCCAGCAGCTTGTGGTCCGGACTCAACACCGGGGAGCTGTTTTTT,CASSLWSGLNTGELFF
.,TRBV7-6,TRBJ2-3,TGTGCCAGCAGCTTGAGAGTAGCGGCAACAGATACGCAGTATTTT,CASSLRVAATDTQYF
.,TRBV6-2/TRBV6-3,TRBJ2-2,TGTGCCAGCAGTTTTCGCACCGGGGAGCTGTTTTTT,CASSFRTGELFF
.,TRBV10-2,TRBJ2-7,TGCGCCAGCGGGGATCCACAGGGCCCTATGGGTACTTACGAGCAGTACTTC,CASGDPQGPMGTYEQYF
.,TRBV27,TRBJ2-3,TGTGCCAGCAGTTGGGGGCGGGCGGGCGGCGCCACAGATACGCAGTATTTT,CASSWGRAGGATDTQYF
TRBD2,TRBV6-5,TRBJ2-7,TGTGCCAGCAGAGGGACCGGGACTAGCGCCACCGAGCAGTACTTC,CASRGTGTSATEQYF
TRBD2,TRBV6-2/TRBV6-3,TRBJ2-1,TGTGCCAGCAGTTCCCTGGCGGGAGGGCCAAGTAATGAGCAGTTCTTC,CASSSLAGGPSNEQFF